This TCR beta chain was retrieved from a study of a mutant IDH1 vaccine in newly diagnosed glioma. Study background: Patients were pretreated with radiotherapy, temozolomide, or both, mostly both.

Regarding time point: week 23, last vaccination. All doses held 300 ug of mutant IDH1 20-mer peptide, with topical imiquimod. The method was immunoSEQ multiplex PCR; TCRdb's version includes in-frame clones alone and lacks a portion of them. This table has tens of thousands of clones, more than 70% appearing once. In the case of this clone: What it recognizes is unknown.

V lost 4 bases and J lost 6; bases outside the gene matches: 10. This CDR3 is 16 amino acids long. Germline loops: CDR1 MNHEY, CDR2 SMNVEV (reference sequence). Sequencing used PBMCs, obtained from a glioma patient whose treatment included an IDH1 peptide vaccine. This TCR came from a woman aged 50 to 60 with glioma. This sequence joins TRBV27 and TRBJ2-1; TRBD1 agrees at 9 bases. This CDR3 is CASSSPGDRVRNEQFF. DNA for the CDR3: TGTGCCAGCAGTTCCCCAGGGGACAGGGTACGCAATGAGCAGTTCTTC.